These T cell receptor beta chains were read from a single sample in a study of shared clonotypes between healthy human individuals. Produced via immunoSEQ multiplex PCR; TCRdb's table is partial and in-frame only. Found here are more than 550,000 clones, just over 90% of them singletons; the top ten hold 24%. The source material was naive CD8+ T cells sorted from blood. These receptors all stem from a man aged 25-45 years in good health. Both conserved end residues are part of each CDR3. The order of the fields is D gene, J gene, V gene, clone size, CDR3 DNA, CDR3 protein. A D gene is named only where the DNA matches it firmly. Part of the rows lack a size; the others show once, few, many or a class for expanded clones.

>.|TRBJ2-1|TRBV29-1|.
TGCAGCGTTGGGGTGTCGTACAATGAGCAGTTCTTC
CSVGVSYNEQFF
>.|TRBJ2-2|TRBV27|.
TGTGCCAGCCAGACGGGACACCGGTCCGGGGAGCTGTTTTTT
CASQTGHRSGELFF
>.|TRBJ1-1|TRBV7-9|.
TGTGCCAGCAGCTTAGGAGAGGTTCGGAACACTGAAGCTTTCTTT
CASSLGEVRNTEAFF
>TRBD2|TRBJ2-7|TRBV18|.
TGTGCCAGCTCACCAAGCGGGGGGGAAGCCTACGAGCAGTACTTC
CASSPSGGEAYEQYF
>.|TRBJ2-7|TRBV28|.
TGTGCCAGCAGTTTAGTTGATATTATCTACGAGCAGTACTTC
CASSLVDIIYEQYF
>.|TRBJ1-1|TRBV6-5|.
TGTGCCATAGGGATACTTCACACTGAAGCTTTCTTT
CAIGILHTEAFF
>.|TRBJ1-1|TRBV19|.
TGTGCCAGTAGCCCCACAGTAAGGACTGAAGCTTTCTTT
CASSPTVRTEAFF
>.|TRBJ1-2|TRBV29-1|.
TGCAGCGTTGTAGGCGGGAGGCGGTTAACTGATGGCTACACCTTC
CSVVGGRRLTDGYTF
>TRBD2|TRBJ2-7|TRBV4-3|.
TGCGCCAGCAGCCGAGTAGCGGGAGACGTCTACGAGCAGTACTTC
CASSRVAGDVYEQYF
>TRBD1|TRBJ1-5|TRBV29-1|.
TGCAGCGTTGGACAGGGGGTCAATCAGCCCCAGCATTTT
CSVGQGVNQPQHF
>.|TRBJ1-5|TRBV18|.
TGTGCCAGCTCACCGGGACTTCAGAACGGGCAGCCCCAGCATTTT
CASSPGLQNGQPQHF
>.|TRBJ1-5|TRBV9|.
TGTGCCAGCAGCGTAGGGCAGGGCGGGCAGCCCCAGCATTTT
CASSVGQGGQPQHF
>.|TRBJ1-5|TRBV28|once
TGTGCCAGCAGTTTGATAGGAGTCACCAATCAGCCCCAGCATTTT
CASSLIGVTNQPQHF
>.|TRBJ2-2|TRBV9|.
TGTGCCAGCAGCGTAGAGGGTCGGCCCACCGGGGAGCTGTTTTTT
CASSVEGRPTGELFF
>TRBD1|TRBJ2-5|TRBV5-1|.
TGCGCCAGCAGCTTGGCGGTGGGGACAGGTATGAAGACCCAGTACTTC
CASSLAVGTGMKTQYF
>.|TRBJ2-7|TRBV14|.
TGTGCCAGCAGCCAAGATCGATTAAGTGGGGTAGAGGTGGTATGGGAGCAGTACTTC
CASSQDRLSGVEVVWEQYF
>.|TRBJ2-7|TRBV6-1|.
TGTGCCAGCAGTGTGTCCTACGAGCAGTACTTC
CASSVSYEQYF
>.|TRBJ2-1|TRBV19|.
TGTGCCAGTAGTATGGGGGGCCGCCTCTCCTACAATGAGCAGTTCTTC
CASSMGGRLSYNEQFF
>TRBD1|TRBJ1-4|TRBV28|.
TGTGCCAGCAGTTCGAGATACCTTCTGACAGGGGGGGGAAAACTGTTTTTT
CASSSRYLLTGGGKLFF
>TRBD1|TRBJ2-3|TRBV28|.
TGTGCCAGCGACTATTCAGTCCCGGGACAGGGGTATAAGGATACGCAGTATTTT
CASDYSVPGQGYKDTQYF
>TRBD1|TRBJ1-2|TRBV27|.
TGTGCCAGCAGTTTATTGGCGGGACAGATTTATGGCTACACCTTC
CASSLLAGQIYGYTF
>TRBD2|TRBJ2-7|TRBV11-2|.
TGTGCCAGCAGCTTAGAGCCTAGCGGGAGCTCCTACGAGCAGTACTTC
CASSLEPSGSSYEQYF
>.|TRBJ2-1|TRBV28|.
TGTGCCAGCGCCAGCGGGAATGAGCAGTTCTTC
CASASGNEQFF
>TRBD2|TRBJ2-1|TRBV7-9|once
TGTGCCAGCAGCAACCGAGGTAGCGGGAGGATAGGAGATGAGCAGTTCTTC
CASSNRGSGRIGDEQFF
>.|TRBJ2-3|TRBV6-5|many
TGTGCCAGCAGTTACGGTTCAGGCACAGATACGCAGTATTTT
CASSYGSGTDTQYF
>.|TRBJ2-7|TRBV27|.
TGTGCCAGCAGCGGTCGGGGAGCCAAAACAGCCTACGAGCAGTACTTC
CASSGRGAKTAYEQYF
>TRBD1|TRBJ2-6|TRBV18|.
TGTGCCAGCTCTGGACAGGGCCCTGGGGCCAACGTCCTGACTTTC
CASSGQGPGANVLTF
>.|TRBJ2-7|TRBV27|.
TGTGCCAGCAGTTTTGAGGGAGCGGGCTACGAGCAGTACTTC
CASSFEGAGYEQYF
>TRBD2|TRBJ2-1|TRBV7-7|.
TGTGCTAGCAGCTCCGGGACTAGCGACTACAATGAGCAGTTCTTC
CASSSGTSDYNEQFF
>.|TRBJ1-1|TRBV7-2|once
TGTGCCAGCAGCTGGGAGGGGGTATCCACTGAAGCTTTCTTT
CASSWEGVSTEAFF
>.|TRBJ2-7|TRBV30|.
TGTGCCTGGTCTGTGTACAGCTCCTACGAGCAGTACTTC
CAWSVYSSYEQYF
>.|TRBJ2-1|TRBV28|.
TGTGCCAGCAGTTTGGACCTCTACAATGAGCAGTTCTTC
CASSLDLYNEQFF
>TRBD1|TRBJ2-1|TRBV5-6|.
TGTGCCAGCAGCTTGGTGGGGACAGACTACAATGAGCAGTTCTTC
CASSLVGTDYNEQFF
>TRBD1|TRBJ2-7|TRBV4-3|.
TGCGCCAGCAGCCAAGAACCGGGACAGGGACCCTACGAGCAGTACTTC
CASSQEPGQGPYEQYF
>TRBD2|TRBJ2-7|TRBV10-1|few
TGCGCCAGCAGTGATCCGGGAGGCGCGTACGAGCAGTACTTC
CASSDPGGAYEQYF
>TRBD2|TRBJ2-3|TRBV10-2|many
TGCGCCAGCCAGAGGCCAGCGGGAGTTCCAGATACGCAGTATTTT
CASQRPAGVPDTQYF
>.|TRBJ2-4|TRBV6-1|.
TGTGCCAGCAGTGAAAAAGCAGGGACGGGGTATAACATTCAGTACTTC
CASSEKAGTGYNIQYF
>.|TRBJ2-3|TRBV27|.
TGTGCCAGCAGTCAACCCCAACACACAGATACGCAGTATTTT
CASSQPQHTDTQYF
>TRBD1|TRBJ2-7|TRBV7-2|.
TGTGCCAGCAGCCTTGACAGGGGCGGTACCTACGAGCAGTACTTC
CASSLDRGGTYEQYF
>.|TRBJ1-2|TRBV19|few
TGTGCCAGTAGTTGGCAGGGAGATGGCTACACCTTC
CASSWQGDGYTF
>.|TRBJ1-1|TRBV9|medium-sized
TGTGCCAGCAGCCGTGGAAGCATGAACACTGAAGCTTTCTTT
CASSRGSMNTEAFF
>TRBD2|TRBJ2-7|TRBV7-2|.
TGTGCCAGCAGCGCAGGCGTAGCGGGATCCACCTACGAGCAGTACTTC
CASSAGVAGSTYEQYF
>.|TRBJ2-4|TRBV10-3|.
TGTGCCATCAGTGGAGAGGGAGCCAAAAACATTCAGTACTTC
CAISGEGAKNIQYF
>TRBD2|TRBJ2-1|TRBV28|.
TGTGCCAGCAGCCGACTAGCGGGAGGGCCCAATGAGCAGTTCTTC
CASSRLAGGPNEQFF
>.|TRBJ1-4|TRBV15|once
TGTGCCACCACTTCCAGGGGAATTTATGAAAAACTGTTTTTT
CATTSRGIYEKLFF
>TRBD1|TRBJ2-7|TRBV27|.
TGTGCCAGCAGTTTAACCGGGACAGGGGGCTACGAGCAGTACTTC
CASSLTGTGGYEQYF
>TRBD1|TRBJ1-1|TRBV5-1|.
TGCGCCAGCAGCTTGACAGGGGGCATCAACACTGAAGCTTTCTTT
CASSLTGGINTEAFF
>.|TRBJ1-1|TRBV6-6|.
TGTGCCAGCCGTTTGAAAACAGAGATGAACACTGAAGCTTTCTTT
CASRLKTEMNTEAFF
>.|TRBJ2-5|TRBV7-9|.
TGTGCCAGCAGCCCCCAGGAGTTCCAAGAGACCCAGTACTTC
CASSPQEFQETQYF
>.|TRBJ2-7|TRBV7-9|.
TGTGCCAGCAGCTTAGTAGGCAGGGGATCCCTCTACGAGCAGTACTTC
CASSLVGRGSLYEQYF